These 3 T cell receptor beta chains came from one sample sequenced in a study of T cell responses to AZD1222 COVID-19 vaccine. The method was immunoSEQ multiplex PCR; TCRdb's version includes in-frame clones alone and lacks a portion of them. The table has approximately 80,000 clones, over 75% seen once. The sample consisted of peripheral blood, taken 28 days after the second AZD1222 dose. These receptors were taken from an adult who received the AZD1222 COVID-19 vaccine.

The chain is built from TRBV4-2 and TRBJ2-7; 8 bases align to TRBD1. The trim removed 1 base at V and 0 bases at J, leaving 5 bases unmatched. This CDR3 has 16 residues. CDR1 and CDR2 from the germline V gene are LGHNA and YNFKEQ. The CDR3 nucleotides read TGTGCCAGCAGCCAAGGGACAGGGATCACCTCCTACGAGCAGTACTTC. Translating it yields CASSQGTGITSYEQYF.

The chain links TRBV28 to TRBJ2-1, with 13 bases lining up with TRBD2. The germline gives CDR1 MDHEN, CDR2 SYDVKM. This CDR3 comprises 14 residues. Unmatched junction bases numbered 8, after V lost 8 bases and J lost 10 bases. The CDR3 DNA sequence: TGTGCCAGCCAACTAGCGGGGGGGCCAGGGGAGCAGTTCTTC. This gives the protein CASQLAGGPGEQFF.

This clone is classed as medium-sized. The chain employs TRBV30 and TRBJ1-6; D ambiguous. V lost 1 base and J lost 6, with 7 bases in between. The CDR3 runs to 13 residues. Germline V lookup: CDR1 GTSNPN, CDR2 SVGIG (reference sequence). DNA for the CDR3: TGTGCCTGGAGTGGGGTACCTAATTCACCCCTCCACTTT. Translating it yields CAWSGVPNSPLHF. The full variable domain, completed using reference TRBV30 and TRBJ1-6, is SQTIHQWPATLVQPVGSPLSLECTVEGTSNPNLYWYRQAAGRGLQLLFYSVGIGQISSEVPQNLSASRPQDRQFILSSKKLLLSDSGFYLCAWSGVPNSPLHFGNGTRLTVT.